Each of the 5 T cell receptor beta chains below was sequenced from the same sample in a study of T cells in tumors after PD-1 blockade. The protocol was immunoSEQ multiplex PCR, while the TCRdb copy is restricted to in-frame clones and leaves out a portion. Of roughly 50,000 clones listed, approximately 81% are singletons. The sample in question was PBMCs, obtained before anti-PD-1 treatment. The source of these receptors is a human donor with basal cell carcinoma.

V is TRBV19 and J is TRBJ2-3; D assignment may be TRBD1 or TRBD2 (5 bases each). The CDR3 loop spans 16 amino acids. V was shortened by 1 base and J by 2 bases, with 13 bases between the two germline ends. The germline gives CDR1 LNHDA, CDR2 SQIVND (reference sequence). The CDR3 nucleotides read TGTGCCAGTAGTATAGGACAGCATCGGGACACAGATACGCAGTATTTT. Translation: CASSIGQHRDTDTQYF.

The genes are TRBV7-9 and TRBJ2-1; 8 positions match TRBD2. The V gene's germline CDR1 is SEHNR and CDR2 FQNEAQ (reference sequence). The CDR3 extends over 13 amino acids. V trimming: 9 bases; J trimming: 1 base; junction bases outside the gene matches: 2. CDR3 sequence reads: CASSGTSYNEQFF. The CDR3 nucleotides read TGTGCCAGTAGCGGGACTTCCTACAATGAGCAGTTCTTC.

This chain links TRBV9 with TRBJ2-1; possibly TRBD2 for D (5 bases). The germline V and J ends were trimmed by 3 bases and 8 bases, with 30 bases remaining between them. This CDR3 is built from 19 residues. Germline lookup yields CDR1 SGDLS and CDR2 YYNGEE. Written as DNA, the CDR3 is TGTGCCAGCAGCGCATCCCCCCCGGTAGCGCCAAACTGGGGTCATGAGCAGTTCTTC. It codes for CASSASPPVAPNWGHEQFF.

The gene calls are TRBV5-1 and TRBJ2-1; 11 nucleotides match TRBD2. Germline V gives CDR1 SGHRS, CDR2 YFSETQ. The junction had 3 bases not matched to a gene; V was cut back by 4 bases and J by 3 bases. This CDR3 has 15 residues. The CDR3 region is CASSVLAGDYNEQFF. Here the CDR3 DNA reads TGCGCCAGCAGCGTACTAGCGGGGGACTACAATGAGCAGTTCTTC.

The chain employs TRBV3-1 (or the pseudogene TRBV3-2) and TRBJ1-3, with 9 positions matching TRBD1. Unmatched junction bases numbered 1, after V lost 2 bases and J lost 2 bases. Germline CDR1 LGHDT, CDR2 YNNKEL (reference sequence). This CDR3 has 15 amino acids. CDR3 loop: CASSQWDRAGNTIYF. The CDR3, as DNA: TGTGCCAGCAGCCAATGGGACAGGGCTGGAAACACCATATATTTT.